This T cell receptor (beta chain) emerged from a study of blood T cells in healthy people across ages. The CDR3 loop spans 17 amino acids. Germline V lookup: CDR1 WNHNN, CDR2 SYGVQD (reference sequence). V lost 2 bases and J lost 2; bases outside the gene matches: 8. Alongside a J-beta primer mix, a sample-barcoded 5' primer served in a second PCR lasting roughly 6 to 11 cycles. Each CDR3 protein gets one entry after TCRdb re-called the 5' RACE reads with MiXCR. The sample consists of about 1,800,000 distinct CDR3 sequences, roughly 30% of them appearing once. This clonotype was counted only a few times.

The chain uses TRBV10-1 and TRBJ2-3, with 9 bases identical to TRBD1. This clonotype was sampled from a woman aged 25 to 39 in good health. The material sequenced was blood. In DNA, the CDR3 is TGCGCCAGCAGTGAGGGGACAGGGACCCTTTCCACAGATACGCAGTATTTT. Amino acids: CASSEGTGTLSTDTQYF.